These 20 T cell receptor beta chains originate from one sample sequenced in a study of T cell responses to AZD1222 COVID-19 vaccine. Clones were read by immunoSEQ multiplex PCR, and TCRdb kept only the in-frame ones, dropping some. The sample holds about 86,000 clones; about nine tenths are singletons and the top ten take over 2%. Sequenced here: peripheral blood, sampled on day 0 of AZD1222 vaccination. Every receptor here comes from an adult in good health.

The chain is built from TRBV19 and TRBJ2-1, with 13 nucleotides matching TRBD2. CDR1 and CDR2 from the germline V gene are LNHDA and SQIVND (reference sequence). The V segment lost 10 bases and the J segment 5 bases; nucleotides outside the gene matches: 8. The CDR3 has 15 residues. Here the CDR3 DNA reads TGTGCCACTCAGACCGGGACTAGCGGGAACAATGAGCAGTTCTTC. Its protein is CATQTGTSGNNEQFF.

V and J are TRBV5-1 and TRBJ1-1, with D possibly matching TRBD1 (5 bases). Between the trimmed V and J ends, which lost 1 base and 11 bases, there was a span of 15 bases. The CDR3 runs to 13 residues. Germline CDR1 and CDR2: SGHRS and YFSETQ. CDR3 bases: TGCGCCAGCAGCTTGAGAGGGGCGGTGGGGGCTTTCTTT. As protein: CASSLRGAVGAFF.

The chain is built from TRBV4-3 and TRBJ1-1, with D perhaps TRBD1 (6 bases). The germline V gene encodes CDR1 LGHNA and CDR2 YSLEER. The ends were cut back, 3 bases at V and 2 bases at J, with 7 bases in the middle. This CDR3 is built from 13 residues. In DNA form, the CDR3 reads TGCGCCAGCAGCCAGACAGGTAACACTGAAGCTTTCTTT. It is translated as CASSQTGNTEAFF.

V and J are TRBV1 and TRBJ1-2. TRBV1 is assigned pseudogene status. This CDR3 is built from 15 residues. CDR3 protein: CTSSHLEPGIRGYTF. In DNA form, the CDR3 reads TGCACCAGCAGCCATTTGGAACCGGGGATTAGAGGCTACACCTTC.

This chain joins TRBV7-8 and TRBJ1-6; 8 bases align to TRBD1. The CDR3 has 17 residues. Germline-derived CDR1 and CDR2 are SGHVS and FQNEAQ. With V trimmed by 0 bases and J by 9 bases, 10 bases remained unmatched. This chain's CDR3 is CASSLAPNRGTSSPLHF. CDR3 bases: TGTGCCAGCAGCTTAGCCCCAAACAGGGGGACTAGTTCACCCCTCCACTTT.

The chain couples TRBV6-5 to TRBJ1-3; tentatively, D is TRBD1 (5 bases). The V gene's germline CDR1 is MNHEY and CDR2 SVGAGI. The CDR3 extends over 16 amino acids. V dropped 0 bases and J dropped 1 base, with 10 bases sitting between them. In nucleotides, the CDR3 is TGTGCCAGCAGTTACTCGGGGGGGTATTCTGGAAACACCATATATTTT. Its protein product is CASSYSGGYSGNTIYF.

This chain uses TRBV18 with TRBJ1-2; D gene ambiguous. V shed 0 bases and J shed 2 bases, with 10 bases lying between them. The CDR3 totals 15 residues. Germline V CDR1 and CDR2: KGHSH, LQKENI. The CDR3 DNA sequence: TGTGCCAGCTCACCACCAATGGAACGGAACTATGGCTACACCTTC. It translates to CASSPPMERNYGYTF.

The chain joins TRBV3-1 (or the pseudogene TRBV3-2) to TRBJ2-7; TRBD2 aligns across 9 bases. This CDR3 spans 16 amino acids. Germline CDR1 is LGHDT and CDR2 is YNNKEL (reference sequence). J lost 7 bases, V lost 4 bases, and 14 bases had no gene match. The CDR3 DNA follows: TGTGCCAGCAGCCCGCCCCCTAGCGGGGCTTGGGGGGAGCAGTACTTC. Translating it yields CASSPPPSGAWGEQYF.

As DNA, the CDR3 is TGTGCCAGCAGGGACCCACCTTCTCGACAGGGCCCGAATTCACCCCTCCACTTT. Translation: CASRDPPSRQGPNSPLHF. The chain couples TRBV2 to TRBJ1-6, with 7 nucleotides matching TRBD1. The germline V gene has CDR1 SNHLY and CDR2 FYNNEI. The CDR3 loop spans 18 amino acids. Losses at the gene ends were 6 bases for V and 7 bases for J; bases not matched to a gene: 18.

The genes are TRBV3-1 (or the pseudogene TRBV3-2) and TRBJ1-1; D gene ambiguous. The germline gives CDR1 LGHDT, CDR2 YNNKEL (reference sequence). Trimming left V 1 base short and J 1 base short, with 7 bases between. This CDR3 comprises 14 residues. The DNA of the CDR3 is TGTGCCAGCAGCCAAGGGCAGGCGAACACTGAAGCTTTCTTT. It encodes CASSQGQANTEAFF.

The chain recombines TRBV25-1 with TRBJ2-5; D possibly corresponds to TRBD2 (6 bases). V was clipped by 1 base and J by 2 bases, with 11 bases between them. The CDR3 runs to 15 residues. CDR1 is MGHDK and CDR2 is SYGVNS in the germline V gene. CDR3 protein: CASSELGGGQETQYF. The DNA of the CDR3 is TGTGCCAGCAGTGAATTGGGGGGAGGTCAAGAGACCCAGTACTTC.

This sequence joins TRBV3-1 (or the pseudogene TRBV3-2) and TRBJ1-2, with TRBD1 matching over 8 bases. Trimming took 6 bases from V and 4 from J; bases not matched to a gene: 4. Germline CDR1 is LGHDT and CDR2 is YNNKEL (reference sequence). The CDR3 is made up of 13 amino acids. CDR3 residues: CASSPDRAYGYTF. The DNA for the CDR3 is TGTGCCAGCAGTCCGGACAGGGCCTATGGCTACACCTTC.

The gene calls are TRBV27 and TRBJ1-5; 7 bases match TRBD1. In germline, CDR1 is MNHEY, CDR2 SMNVEV (reference sequence). J was trimmed by 7 bases and V by 5 bases; bases with no gene match: 8. The CDR3 sequence is 14 residues long. The CDR3 spells CASSTRQGGQPQHF. The DNA for the CDR3 is TGTGCCAGCAGTACCCGACAGGGTGGCCAGCCCCAGCATTTT.

CDR3 amino acids: CASSYSNTEAFF. The CDR3 bases are TGTGCCAGCAGCTACTCTAACACTGAAGCTTTCTTT. This chain uses TRBV7-9 with TRBJ1-1; D uncertain. Trimming removed 4 bases at V and 2 bases at J, with 5 bases between. Germline CDR1 is SEHNR and CDR2 is FQNEAQ (reference sequence). The CDR3 contains 12 residues.

CDR3: CASSLAIGGNTEAFF. CDR3 coding DNA: TGTGCCAGCAGCTTGGCCATTGGGGGGAACACTGAAGCTTTCTTT. The rearrangement links TRBV5-5 to TRBJ1-1; D is perhaps TRBD1 (5 bases). The germline CDR1 and CDR2 sequences are SGHKS and YYEKEE (reference sequence). Trimming pared 0 bases from V and 1 base from J, leaving 10 bases between. The length of the CDR3 is 15 residues. The variable domain in full, with the rest retrieved from reference TRBV5-5 and TRBJ1-1, is DAGVTQSPTHLIKTRGQQVTLRCSPISGHKSVSWYQQVLGQGPQFIFQYYEKEERGRGNFPDRFSARQFPNYSSELNVNALLLGDSALYLCASSLAIGGNTEAFFGQGTRLTVV.

This chain joins TRBV28 and TRBJ2-7, with 8 nucleotides matching TRBD1. Germline trimming cut 3 bases from V and 4 bases from J; bases unmatched to any gene: 14. The germline gives CDR1 MDHEN, CDR2 SYDVKM. The CDR3 loop spans 17 amino acids. CDR3 region: CASSLAWEQGVRYEQYF. The CDR3 region has the DNA TGTGCCAGCAGTTTGGCTTGGGAACAGGGGGTGAGGTACGAGCAGTACTTC.

The rearrangement joins TRBV12-5 to TRBJ2-7; 8 bases match TRBD1. With V trimmed by 6 bases and J by 6 bases, 7 bases remained unmatched. The CDR3 sequence is 13 residues long. Germline V CDR1 and CDR2: LGHNT, FRNRAP. CDR3 coding DNA: TGTGCTAGTGGGAAGGACAGGGTGGGCGAGCAGTACTTC. Residues: CASGKDRVGEQYF. Combining the CDR3 with reference TRBV12-5 and TRBJ2-7 gives the whole variable domain DARVTQTPRHKVTEMGQEVTMRCQPILGHNTVFWYRQTMMQGLELLAYFRNRAPLDDSGMPKDRFSAEMPDATLATLKIQPSEPRDSAVYFCASGKDRVGEQYFGPGTRLTVT.

This chain joins TRBV30 and TRBJ2-5; no definite D call. The CDR3 contains 13 residues. Trimming took 2 bases from V and 5 from J, leaving 12 bases between them. Germline V gene lookup returns CDR1 GTSNPN and CDR2 SVGIG (reference sequence). CDR3 coding DNA: TGTGCCTGGAGTCCCCTACCTCGGGAGACCCAGTACTTC. Translated, it gives CAWSPLPRETQYF.

This chain uses TRBV18 with TRBJ2-6; D is uncertain. The CDR3 contains 14 residues. Germline CDR1 reads KGHSH; CDR2 reads LQKENI. Trimming took 5 bases from V and 0 from J, leaving 5 bases between them. CDR3 loop: CASSSSSGANVLTF. The CDR3 DNA reads TGTGCCAGCTCATCGAGCTCTGGGGCCAACGTCCTGACTTTC.

The chain couples TRBV7-6 to TRBJ1-1; 11 bases align to TRBD1. Per germline, CDR1 SGHVS and CDR2 FNYEAQ. The CDR3 is 16 amino acids. J gave up 6 bases and V 5 bases, and 11 bases lay outside the gene matches. The CDR3 coding sequence is TGTGCCAGCAGCACCGGGACAGGGGGGGGAGTGGCTGAAGCTTTCTTT. The encoded protein is CASSTGTGGGVAEAFF.